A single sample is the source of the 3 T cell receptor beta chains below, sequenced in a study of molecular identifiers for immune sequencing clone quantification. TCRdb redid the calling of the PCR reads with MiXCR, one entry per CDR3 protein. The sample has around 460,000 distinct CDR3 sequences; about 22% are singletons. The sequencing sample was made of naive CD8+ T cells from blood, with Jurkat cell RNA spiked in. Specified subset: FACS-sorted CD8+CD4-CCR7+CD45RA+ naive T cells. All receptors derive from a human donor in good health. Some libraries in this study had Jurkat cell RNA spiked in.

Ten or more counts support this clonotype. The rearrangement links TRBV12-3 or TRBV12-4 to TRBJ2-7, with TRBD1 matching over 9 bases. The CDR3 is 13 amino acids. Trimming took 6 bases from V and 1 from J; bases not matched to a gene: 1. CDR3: CASRGTGSYEQYF. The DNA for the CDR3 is TGTGCCAGCAGGGGGACAGGGTCCTACGAGCAGTACTTC.

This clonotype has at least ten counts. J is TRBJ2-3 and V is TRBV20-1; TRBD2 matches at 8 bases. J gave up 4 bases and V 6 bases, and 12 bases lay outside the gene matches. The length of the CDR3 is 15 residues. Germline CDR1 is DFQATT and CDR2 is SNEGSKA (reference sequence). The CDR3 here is CSATSQREMADTQYF. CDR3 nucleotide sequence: TGCAGTGCAACTAGCCAGCGGGAGATGGCAGATACGCAGTATTTT.

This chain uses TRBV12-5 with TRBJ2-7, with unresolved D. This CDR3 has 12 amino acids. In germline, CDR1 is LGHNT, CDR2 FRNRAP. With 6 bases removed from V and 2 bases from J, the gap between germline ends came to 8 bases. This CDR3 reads CASGHSTYEQYF. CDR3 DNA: TGTGCTAGTGGGCACAGCACCTACGAGCAGTACTTC.